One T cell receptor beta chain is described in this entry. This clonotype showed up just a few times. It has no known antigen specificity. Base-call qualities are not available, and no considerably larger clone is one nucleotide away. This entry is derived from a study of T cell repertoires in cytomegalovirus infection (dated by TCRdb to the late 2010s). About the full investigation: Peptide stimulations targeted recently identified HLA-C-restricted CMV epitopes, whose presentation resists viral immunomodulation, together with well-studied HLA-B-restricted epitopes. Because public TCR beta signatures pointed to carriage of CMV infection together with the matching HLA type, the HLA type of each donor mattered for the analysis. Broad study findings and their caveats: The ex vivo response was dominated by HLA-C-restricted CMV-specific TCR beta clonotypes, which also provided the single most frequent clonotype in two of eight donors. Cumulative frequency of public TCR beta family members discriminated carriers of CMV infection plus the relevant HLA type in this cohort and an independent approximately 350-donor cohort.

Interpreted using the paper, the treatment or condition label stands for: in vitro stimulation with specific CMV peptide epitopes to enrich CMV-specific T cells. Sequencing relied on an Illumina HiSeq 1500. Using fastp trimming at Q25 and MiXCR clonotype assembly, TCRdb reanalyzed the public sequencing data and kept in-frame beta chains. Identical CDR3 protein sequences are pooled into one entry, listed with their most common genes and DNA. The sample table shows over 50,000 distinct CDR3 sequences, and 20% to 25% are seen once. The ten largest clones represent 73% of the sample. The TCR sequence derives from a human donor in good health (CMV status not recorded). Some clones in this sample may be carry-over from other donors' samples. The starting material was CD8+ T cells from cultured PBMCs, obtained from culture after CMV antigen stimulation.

The base sequence is TGTGCCAGCAGTTCCTCAACAGGGACAAGGGTAGACATTCAGTACTTC. Translated, it gives CASSSSTGTRVDIQYF. The chain was built from TRBV28 and TRBJ2-4; TRBD1 could be the D gene, as 6 bases match. V was cut back by 4 bases and J by 8 bases, leaving a gap of 21 bases between them. The CDR3 runs 16 amino acids, cysteine and phenylalanine included. Only the CDR3 portion is preserved as DNA: 48 bases, with reading frame beginning at the first base. CDR1 and CDR2 (MDHEN, SYDVKM) derive from the germline V gene. The reference TRBV28 and TRBJ2-4 proteins fill in what lies around the CDR3, so the full variable domain reads DVKVTQSSRYLVKRTGEKVFLECVQDMDHENMFWYRQDPGLGLRLIYFSYDVKMKEKGDIPEGYSVSREKKERFSLILESASTNQTSMYLCASSSSTGTRVDIQYFGAGTRLSVL.